A single sample is the source of the 32 T cell receptor beta chains below, sequenced in a study of spatial heterogeneity in lung cancer. TCRdb re-analysed the 5' RACE reads in MiXCR, keeping a single row per CDR3 protein. The sample contains tens of thousands of distinct CDR3 sequences, around 8.4% of which appear only once. The sample's time point: sample taken at primary tumor resection. Whole RNA, isolated from tumor, nontumor lung or frozen PBMC, was sequenced without prior sorting. This specimen was PBMCs, taken at surgery. The receptor source for this set is a female donor with early-stage non-small cell lung cancer.

This clonotype was detected a few times. The chain joins TRBV6-5 to TRBJ1-1; D gene ambiguous. Per germline, CDR1 MNHEY and CDR2 SVGAGI. Trimming left V 5 bases short and J 7 bases short, with 14 bases between. The CDR3 consists of 13 residues. The CDR3 sequence is CASSPRPPGEAFF. CDR3 nucleotide sequence: TGTGCCAGCAGTCCCCGCCCTCCGGGTGAAGCTTTCTTT.

At least ten counts were recorded for this clonotype. V gene TRBV5-1 combines with J gene TRBJ1-1, with a tentative D call TRBD1 (6 bases). The CDR3 sequence is 16 residues long. V lost 0 bases, J lost 2 bases, and 14 bases lay in between. Germline CDR1 reads SGHRS; CDR2 reads YFSETQ. The CDR3 sequence: CASSLEGTNINTEAFF. CDR3 nucleotides: TGCGCCAGCAGCTTGGAAGGGACAAACATAAACACTGAAGCTTTCTTT.

This clonotype was recorded many times. V usage is TRBV7-9 and J usage is TRBJ2-7; tentative D call: TRBD2 (7 bases). The CDR3 contains 14 residues. V was pared by 0 bases and J by 7 bases, with 13 bases between. CDR1 and CDR2 (germline): SEHNR, FQNEAQ (reference sequence). CDR3 in DNA: TGTGCCAGCAGCTTAGCACAGGGAGCGGGGGAGCAGTACGTC. Translated, it gives CASSLAQGAGEQYV.

This clonotype occurred many times. The gene calls are TRBV6-5 and TRBJ2-5; perhaps D is TRBD1 or TRBD2 (6 bases each). V was trimmed by 10 bases and J by 5 bases, leaving 17 bases between them. CDR1 MNHEY and CDR2 SVGAGI come from the germline V gene. This CDR3 spans 13 amino acids. The CDR3 bases are TGTGCCATCCAAAGGGGGGCCGGGGAGACCCAGTACTTC. Residues: CAIQRGAGETQYF.

This clonotype was found many times. This sequence joins TRBV12-3 or TRBV12-4 and TRBJ2-4; a weak D match, TRBD1 (5 bases). V lost 4 bases, J lost 1 base, and 8 bases lay in between. The length of the CDR3 is 14 residues. Written as DNA, the CDR3 is TGTGCCAGCAGTTATGCAGGGGCCAAAAACATTCAGTACTTC. This sequence encodes CASSYAGAKNIQYF.

V and J are TRBV6-1 and TRBJ2-7, with TRBD1 as a possible D gene (6 bases). V lost 4 bases and J 6 bases, leaving 10 bases between the germline ends. This CDR3 has 12 residues. From germline, CDR1 is MNHNS and CDR2 SASEGT. The CDR3 reads CASSVDRSEQYF. CDR3 coding DNA: TGTGCCAGCAGTGTAGACAGGAGCGAGCAGTACTTC.

This chain uses TRBV28 with TRBJ1-4; 9 bases fit TRBD1. This CDR3 contains 15 residues. The germline V gene has CDR1 MDHEN and CDR2 SYDVKM. Unmatched junction bases numbered 12, after V lost 8 bases and J lost 8 bases. The CDR3 loop is CASSTPGTGKEKLFF. In nucleotides, the CDR3 is TGTGCCAGCTCTACTCCCGGGACAGGGAAAGAAAAACTGTTTTTT.

As to this clonotype: At one of its ends the junction is not consistent with the germline gene, which may arise from a read error. The chain joins TRBV5-1 to TRBJ2-5; TRBD1 agrees at 9 bases. Germline V gene lookup returns CDR1 SGHRS and CDR2 YFSETQ. This CDR3 has 14 residues. The CDR3: CTSSPDRGQETQYF. CDR3 DNA sequence: TGCACCAGCAGCCCCGACAGGGGGCAAGAGACCCAGTACTTC.

There are many counts of this clonotype. The chain has TRBV7-2 and TRBJ2-3; 14 nucleotides line up with TRBD2. The CDR3 extends over 17 amino acids. The J segment lost 1 base and the V segment lost 6 bases, leaving 6 bases of the junction unmatched. The germline V gene has CDR1 SGHTA and CDR2 FQGNSA. This CDR3 reads CASSTGLAGDGTDTQYF. The CDR3 DNA reads TGTGCCAGCAGTACGGGACTAGCGGGGGACGGCACAGATACGCAGTATTTT.

This sequence joins TRBV19 and TRBJ1-6; D gene uncertain. The CDR3 spans 16 residues. Germline-derived CDR1 and CDR2 are LNHDA and SQIVND (reference sequence). Deletions cut 0 bases from V and 0 bases from J, with 6 bases between. The DNA for the CDR3 is TGTGCCAGTAGTATAGATCGGAACTCCTATAATTCACCCCTCCACTTT. This encodes CASSIDRNSYNSPLHF.

This clonotype was recorded many times. CDR3 DNA: TGTGCCAGCAGGGGAGCGTACGAGCAGTACGTC. Protein product: CASRGAYEQYV. This rearrangement joins TRBV12-3 or TRBV12-4 to TRBJ2-7; weak D call: TRBD2 (5 bases). This CDR3 is built from 11 residues. V lost 6 bases, J lost 4 bases, and 7 bases lay in between.

This clonotype was detected a few times. The J gene is TRBJ2-3, the V gene TRBV20-1; 9 nucleotides line up with TRBD2. Germline loops: CDR1 DFQATT, CDR2 SNEGSKA (reference sequence). J lost 4 bases, V lost 2 bases, and 4 bases had no gene match. CDR3 size: 14 residues. Here the CDR3 reads CSARLAGRSDTQYF. For the CDR3, the DNA is TGCAGTGCTAGACTAGCGGGAAGGTCAGATACGCAGTATTTT.

This clonotype was detected a few times. The genes are TRBV7-2 and TRBJ2-5; TRBD2 might be the D (6 bases). Germline lookup yields CDR1 SGHTA and CDR2 FQGNSA. CDR3 length: 13 amino acids. The V end lost 2 bases, the J end lost 5 bases, and 9 bases lay between the germline ends. CDR3 DNA sequence: TGTGCCAGCAGCTTAATACGGGAGGAGACCCAGTACTTC. Encoded protein: CASSLIREETQYF.

This clonotype was recorded a few times. This chain links TRBV9 with TRBJ2-1; 7 bases fit TRBD2. The V gene end was trimmed by 0 bases and the J gene end by 5 bases; junction bases not matched to a gene: 5. Germline V gene data show CDR1 as SGDLS and CDR2 as YYNGEE. This CDR3 comprises 15 residues. CDR3 sequence reads: CASSVGLADNNEQFF. The DNA for the CDR3 is TGTGCCAGCAGCGTAGGGCTAGCGGACAACAATGAGCAGTTCTTC. Supplemented by reference TRBV9 and TRBJ2-1, the full variable domain reads DSGVTQTPKHLITATGQRVTLRCSPRSGDLSVYWYQQSLDQGLQFLIQYYNGEERAKGNILERFSAQQFPDLHSELNLSSLELGDSALYFCASSVGLADNNEQFFGPGTRLTVL.

The chain links TRBV6-1 to TRBJ2-7; 8 nucleotides match TRBD1. Trimming removed 6 bases from V and 6 bases from J; junction bases left unmatched: 4. The CDR3 extends over 12 amino acids. Germline CDR1 and CDR2: MNHNS and SASEGT. This CDR3 reads CASRDRVGEQYV. CDR3 in DNA: TGTGCCAGCAGGGACAGGGTCGGCGAGCAGTACGTC.

This clonotype was counted many times. The V and J genes are TRBV2 and TRBJ2-7, with 8 bases fitting TRBD1. V shed 3 bases and J 6 bases; nucleotides not matched to a gene: 4. The V gene's germline CDR1 is SNHLY and CDR2 FYNNEI. CDR3 length: 13 amino acids. The CDR3 loop is CASSDGQGREQYV. For the CDR3, the DNA is TGTGCCAGCAGTGACGGACAGGGCCGCGAGCAGTACGTC.

This clonotype was recorded at least ten times. The chain uses TRBV28 and TRBJ1-1; D not certain. Germline CDR1 reads MDHEN; CDR2 reads SYDVKM. The V end lost 3 bases, the J end lost 4 bases, and 12 bases lay between the germline ends. The CDR3 is 14 residues long. For the CDR3, the DNA is TGTGCCAGCAGTTTGGTGGCGGAGGTCACTGAAGCTTTCTTT. The encoded protein is CASSLVAEVTEAFF.

This clonotype was seen at least ten times. The V gene is TRBV4-1, the J gene TRBJ2-3, with D unresolved. With 0 bases removed from V and 6 bases from J, the gap between germline ends came to 13 bases. The CDR3 runs to 15 residues. In germline, CDR1 is MGHRA, CDR2 YSYEKL. CDR3 in amino acids: CASSQDARFRDTQYF. DNA for the CDR3: TGCGCCAGCAGCCAAGATGCCAGGTTCAGGGATACGCAGTATTTT.

CDR3 DNA: TGTGCTAGTGGTTTGGTTGGGACCGGGACAGGGGACGAGCAGTACTTC. Translation: CASGLVGTGTGDEQYF. The chain links TRBV12-5 to TRBJ2-7, with 10 bases that match TRBD1. The germline V gene has CDR1 LGHNT and CDR2 FRNRAP. Trimming took 0 bases from V and 5 from J; bases not matched to a gene: 7. This CDR3 comprises 16 residues.

This clonotype appeared a few times. This chain connects TRBV19 to TRBJ2-3; 10 bases map to TRBD1. This CDR3 has 14 amino acids. Germline CDR1 and CDR2: LNHDA and SQIVND (reference sequence). V lost 6 bases to trimming and J lost 11 bases; unmatched junction nucleotides: 11. DNA for the CDR3: TGTGCCAGTAGGAAAGGACAGGGGGTAGCATGGCAGTATTTT. Translated, it gives CASRKGQGVAWQYF.

This clonotype was recorded at least ten times. This rearrangement joins TRBV10-2 to TRBJ2-6; 7 bases map to TRBD2. V lost 7 bases, J lost 0 bases, and 15 bases stayed unmatched. The length of the CDR3 is 19 residues. The germline V gene has CDR1 WSHSY and CDR2 SAAADI. The CDR3 region has the DNA TGCGCCAGCAAGGAGAGCGGGAACGCCTGGAGCTCTGGGGCCAACGTCCTGACTTTC. Amino acid sequence: CASKESGNAWSSGANVLTF.

This clonotype was observed a few times. This chain joins TRBV27 and TRBJ1-5; the D gene is possibly TRBD1 (5 bases). V lost 2 bases and J lost 1, with 9 bases in between. Looked up from germline, CDR1 is MNHEY and CDR2 is SMNVEV (reference sequence). This CDR3 is built from 15 residues. The CDR3 loop reads CASSLNGGSNQPQHF. The CDR3 DNA follows: TGTGCCAGCAGTTTAAATGGGGGAAGCAATCAGCCCCAGCATTTT.

There are many counts of this clonotype. The genes are TRBV20-1 and TRBJ1-5, with D unclear. The CDR3 is made up of 12 amino acids. Germline V gene data show CDR1 as DFQATT and CDR2 as SNEGSKA (reference sequence). With 5 bases removed from V and 2 bases from J, the gap between germline ends came to 7 bases. CDR3 protein: CSAHQGNQPQHF. CDR3 nucleotide sequence: TGCAGTGCTCATCAGGGCAATCAGCCCCAGCATTTT.

This clonotype was recorded at least ten times. The CDR3 region has the DNA TGTGCCATCAGTTTCGGGGGCGACCCCAACTATGGCTACACCTTC. This gives the protein CAISFGGDPNYGYTF. The V call is TRBV10-3, the J call TRBJ1-2; a possible D gene is TRBD1 (6 bases). The ends were cut back, 5 bases at V and 2 bases at J, with 15 bases in the middle. CDR1 is ENHRY, CDR2 SYGVKD, per germline. The CDR3 extends over 15 amino acids.

The chain is built from TRBV18 and TRBJ2-3, with TRBD2 matching over 9 bases. Trimming took 0 bases from V and 4 from J; bases not matched to a gene: 11. Per the germline V gene, CDR1 is KGHSH and CDR2 is LQKENI. CDR3 length equals 18 residues. The CDR3 region is CASSPPPVLREGSDTQYF. CDR3 nucleotide sequence: TGTGCCAGCTCACCACCACCGGTCTTGCGGGAGGGCTCAGATACGCAGTATTTT. Using reference TRBV18 and TRBJ2-3 for the parts outside the CDR3, the full variable domain is NAGVMQNPRHLVRRRGQEARLRCSPMKGHSHVYWYRQLPEEGLKFMVYLQKENIIDESGMPKERFSAEFPKEGPSILRIQQVVRGDSAAYFCASSPPPVLREGSDTQYFGPGTRLTVL.

The V gene is TRBV19, the J gene TRBJ1-5; no definite D call. Germline V CDR1 and CDR2: LNHDA, SQIVND (reference sequence). Trimming left V 7 bases short and J 0 bases short, with 13 bases between. This CDR3 comprises 15 residues. This CDR3 reads CASTPRADSNQPQHF. CDR3 in DNA: TGTGCCAGTACCCCACGGGCTGATAGCAATCAGCCCCAGCATTTT.

This rearrangement joins TRBV4-1 to TRBJ2-7; 12 nucleotides align to TRBD2. J lost 2 bases, V lost 1 base, and 0 bases had no gene match. Germline V gene sequence: CDR1 MGHRA, CDR2 YSYEKL. The CDR3 covers 15 residues. CDR3 DNA sequence: TGCGCCAGCAGCCAAGGACTAGCGGGGGCCTACGAGCAGTACTTC. Its protein product is CASSQGLAGAYEQYF.

This clonotype was found many times. This rearrangement joins TRBV20-1 to TRBJ2-5, with D perhaps matching TRBD1 (6 bases). Deletions cut 6 bases from V and 2 bases from J, with 25 bases between. CDR3 length: 17 residues. CDR1 DFQATT and CDR2 SNEGSKA come from the germline V gene (reference sequence). The CDR3 sequence is CSARDDGQILKQETQYF. The CDR3 DNA reads TGCAGTGCCCGCGACGACGGACAGATACTGAAGCAAGAGACCCAGTACTTC.

Many counts were recorded for this clonotype. The chain links TRBV7-2 to TRBJ2-4; a weak D match, TRBD2 (6 bases). The CDR3 loop spans 13 amino acids. V lost 1 base and J 8 bases, leaving 9 bases between the germline ends. Per germline, CDR1 SGHTA and CDR2 FQGNSA. CDR3 loop: CASSLVREDIQYF. The CDR3 coding sequence is TGTGCCAGCAGCTTAGTCAGGGAGGACATTCAGTACTTC.

This chain links TRBV19 with TRBJ1-5; D may be TRBD1 (5 bases). The V gene lost 1 base and the J gene lost 2 bases, with 9 bases spanning the gap. Germline CDR1 is LNHDA and CDR2 is SQIVND (reference sequence). The CDR3 length is 15 residues. The CDR3 DNA reads as TGTGCCAGTAGTATAGGAGGGGACGGCAATCAGCCCCAGCATTTT. Its protein is CASSIGGDGNQPQHF. Variable domain in full (rest from reference TRBV19 and TRBJ1-5): DGGITQSPKYLFRKEGQNVTLSCEQNLNHDAMYWYRQDPGQGLRLIYYSQIVNDFQKGDIAEGYSVSREKKESFPLTVTSAQKNPTAFYLCASSIGGDGNQPQHFGDGTRLSIL.

This clonotype was found a few times. V usage is TRBV5-4 and J usage is TRBJ2-5; possibly TRBD2 for D (5 bases). CDR1 is SGHNT, CDR2 YYREEE, per germline (reference sequence). Trimming took 6 bases from V and 2 from J, leaving 20 bases between them. The CDR3 is made up of 16 amino acids. CDR3 region: CASTLGGLGPQETQYF. The CDR3 DNA reads TGTGCCAGCACCCTCGGAGGCCTTGGGCCGCAAGAGACCCAGTACTTC. Full variable domain (outside the CDR3, taken from reference TRBV5-4 and TRBJ2-5): ETGVTQSPTHLIKTRGQQVTLRCSSQSGHNTVSWYQQALGQGPQFIFQYYREEENGRGNFPPRFSGLQFPNYSSELNVNALELDDSALYLCASTLGGLGPQETQYFGPGTRLLVL.

This clonotype has just a few counts. CDR3 DNA sequence: TGTGCCAGCAGCGTAGAGGGAGATAGCAATCAGCCCCAGCATTTT. This translates into CASSVEGDSNQPQHF. The chain employs TRBV9 and TRBJ1-5; the D is unclear. Trimming removed 0 bases from V and 0 bases from J, with 7 bases in between. This CDR3 has 15 residues. Germline V gene lookup returns CDR1 SGDLS and CDR2 YYNGEE.